This entry lists 21 T cell receptor beta chains sequenced from one sample in a study of T cell responses to AZD1222 COVID-19 vaccine. Assay: immunoSEQ multiplex PCR; the TCRdb copy retains only in-frame clones and omits some. The sample contains 150,000 to 200,000 clones, more than 80% of which appear only once. The sequenced sample was peripheral blood, obtained on day 0 of AZD1222 vaccination. Source of these receptors: an adult in good health.

This chain connects TRBV29-1 to TRBJ1-2; unclear D gene. Germline V gene data show CDR1 as SQVTM and CDR2 as ANQGSEA. CDR3 size: 12 residues. V was pared by 6 bases and J by 0 bases, with 8 bases between. CDR3 loop: CSVPAANYGYTF. DNA of the CDR3: TGCAGCGTCCCCGCGGCTAACTATGGCTACACCTTC.

The V and J genes are TRBV11-2 and TRBJ1-1; D not resolved. The germline CDR1 and CDR2 sequences are SGHAT and FQNNGV. The CDR3 loop spans 15 amino acids. Trimming shortened V by 1 base and J by 0 bases, and 9 bases separated the two germline ends. CDR3 region: CASSLVRMVNTEAFF. DNA of the CDR3: TGTGCCAGCAGCTTAGTACGGATGGTGAACACTGAAGCTTTCTTT.

This clone has more than one count but fewer than ten. The chain carries TRBV13 and TRBJ1-6; D gene ambiguous. Germline CDR1 reads PRHDT; CDR2 reads FYEKMQ (reference sequence). The CDR3 totals 14 residues. The ends were cut back, 3 bases at V and 0 bases at J, with 3 bases in the middle. The CDR3 sequence is CASSFNSYNSPLHF. The CDR3 bases are TGTGCCAGCAGCTTTAACTCCTATAATTCACCCCTCCACTTT.

The V and J genes are TRBV2 and TRBJ1-6; perhaps TRBD1 as D (5 bases). In germline, CDR1 is SNHLY, CDR2 FYNNEI. This CDR3 has 17 residues. With 6 bases removed from V and 0 bases from J, the gap between germline ends came to 15 bases. The CDR3 bases are TGTGCCAGCAGCGTGGGGGGGAGGAGCTCCTATAATTCACCCCTCCACTTT. Residues: CASSVGGRSSYNSPLHF.

The chain carries TRBV6-1 and TRBJ2-7; the D is unclear. The germline V and J ends were trimmed by 2 bases and 2 bases, with 16 bases remaining between them. The germline gives CDR1 MNHNS, CDR2 SASEGT. The CDR3 runs to 16 residues. CDR3 bases: TGTGCCAGCAGTGAATTATTAACATCTGGGACCTACGAGCAGTACTTC. This sequence encodes CASSELLTSGTYEQYF.

The CDR3 here is CASSNRLATPYEQYF. The CDR3 nucleotides are TGTGCCAGCAGTAATCGACTAGCGACCCCCTACGAGCAGTACTTC. V and J are TRBV5-4 and TRBJ2-7; TRBD2 matches at 8 bases. Germline assignment: CDR1 SGHNT and CDR2 YYREEE (reference sequence). The CDR3 is 15 residues long. The junction had 9 bases not matched to a gene; V was cut back by 5 bases and J by 2 bases.

The chain joins TRBV7-7 to TRBJ2-7, with a tentative D call TRBD1 (5 bases). Germline CDR1 is SSHAT and CDR2 is FNYEAQ (reference sequence). The V end was cut by 1 base, the J end by 1 base, with 17 bases between. There are 17 residues in the CDR3. The CDR3 loop reads CASSLGGPRTGSYEQYF. CDR3 coding DNA: TGTGCCAGCAGCTTAGGGGGCCCCCGAACCGGATCCTACGAGCAGTACTTC.

The chain has TRBV4-1 and TRBJ2-2; unclear D gene. Trimming cost V 3 bases and J 2 bases, with 4 bases left between them. Germline V gene data show CDR1 as MGHRA and CDR2 as YSYEKL. This CDR3 has 13 amino acids. The CDR3 DNA follows: TGCGCCAGCAGCCACCTAAACACCGGGGAGCTGTTTTTT. Amino acids: CASSHLNTGELFF.

CDR3 region: CASSLVSSYNEQFF. In nucleotides, the CDR3 is TGTGCCAGCAGTTTGGTGAGCTCCTACAATGAGCAGTTCTTC. The genes are TRBV27 and TRBJ2-1; the D is unclear. CDR3 length: 14 amino acids. Trimming took 3 bases from V and 0 from J, leaving 6 bases between them. Germline V gene lookup returns CDR1 MNHEY and CDR2 SMNVEV (reference sequence).

J is TRBJ2-5 and V is TRBV3-1 (or the pseudogene TRBV3-2); no clear D gene. V lost 2 bases, J lost 0 bases, and 7 bases lay in between. CDR1 and CDR2 from the germline V gene are LGHDT and YNNKEL (reference sequence). The length of the CDR3 is 14 residues. The CDR3 nucleotides are TGTGCCAGCAGCCAATTAACCGACCAAGAGACCCAGTACTTC. It encodes CASSQLTDQETQYF.

The V gene is TRBV5-4, the J gene TRBJ1-2; D not certain. V was shortened by 4 bases and J by 9 bases, with 16 bases between the two germline ends. This CDR3 has 13 residues. The germline V gene has CDR1 SGHNT and CDR2 YYREEE (reference sequence). The CDR3 region is CASSHSMAKSYTF. For the CDR3, the DNA is TGTGCCAGCAGCCATTCGATGGCAAAAAGCTACACCTTC.

CDR3 amino acids: CATSFLAGYNEQFF. The CDR3 nucleotides read TGTGCCACCAGCTTTCTAGCGGGGTACAATGAGCAGTTCTTC. The rearrangement joins TRBV15 to TRBJ2-1; 9 bases agree with TRBD2. Germline V gene sequence: CDR1 LNHNV, CDR2 YYDKDF (reference sequence). This CDR3 spans 14 amino acids. With V trimmed by 5 bases and J by 4 bases, 3 bases remained unmatched.

The chain recombines TRBV5-1 with TRBJ1-3; D is perhaps TRBD1 (5 bases). The germline V and J ends were trimmed by 4 bases and 8 bases, with 13 bases remaining between them. The CDR3 extends over 13 amino acids. CDR1 is SGHRS, CDR2 YFSETQ, per germline. Here the CDR3 DNA reads TGCGCCAGCAGCCAGGGTTACGAAGACACCATATATTTT. It is translated as CASSQGYEDTIYF.

The rearrangement joins TRBV3-1 (or the pseudogene TRBV3-2) to TRBJ2-7; tentatively, D is TRBD2 (6 bases). CDR1 is LGHDT and CDR2 is YNNKEL in the germline V gene (reference sequence). The CDR3 sequence is 16 residues long. Trimming took 1 base from V and 2 from J, leaving 15 bases between them. CDR3: CASSQVVGGSTYEQYF. CDR3 nucleotide sequence: TGTGCCAGCAGCCAAGTAGTGGGAGGAAGTACCTACGAGCAGTACTTC.

This clone was seen once. Other DNA sequences in this sample translate to the same CDR3. This chain links TRBV5-1 with TRBJ2-5; no firm D call. The CDR3 is made up of 12 amino acids. CDR1 SGHRS and CDR2 YFSETQ come from the germline V gene. Deletions cut 0 bases from V and 2 bases from J, with 2 bases between. Here the CDR3 reads CASSLAQETQYF. In DNA, the CDR3 is TGCGCCAGCAGCTTGGCGCAAGAGACCCAGTACTTC.

The chain employs TRBV29-1 and TRBJ1-1; D is perhaps TRBD1 (5 bases). Per the germline V gene, CDR1 is SQVTM and CDR2 is ANQGSEA. V lost 7 bases, J lost 2 bases, and 8 bases lay in between. This CDR3 is built from 11 residues. CDR3 bases: TGCAGCGCAGGGTTTAACACTGAAGCTTTCTTT. It translates to CSAGFNTEAFF.

This rearrangement joins TRBV4-1 to TRBJ1-6; 11 nucleotides align to TRBD1. This CDR3 comprises 17 residues. CDR1 is MGHRA, CDR2 YSYEKL, per germline. The ends lost 4 bases at V and 9 bases at J; junction bases unmatched: 11. The CDR3 nucleotides are TGCGCCAGCAGCCGGGACAGGGGGAGGGATATAGGTTCACCCCTCCACTTT. It encodes CASSRDRGRDIGSPLHF.

The chain links TRBV2 to TRBJ1-1, with 10 nucleotides matching TRBD1. V shed 4 bases and J 3 bases; nucleotides not matched to a gene: 8. Per germline, CDR1 SNHLY and CDR2 FYNNEI. The CDR3 contains 16 residues. CDR3 sequence (DNA): TGTGCCAGCAGTGTCCTTATCGGGACAGGGGACACTGAAGCTTTCTTT. This codes for CASSVLIGTGDTEAFF.

The J gene is TRBJ1-1, the V gene TRBV5-1; D call uncertain. CDR1 is SGHRS and CDR2 is YFSETQ in the germline V gene. The CDR3 is 12 amino acids. V was shortened by 7 bases and J by 1 base, with 8 bases between the two germline ends. In DNA, the CDR3 is TGCGCCAGCCAGAGGGAGAACACTGAAGCTTTCTTT. Translation: CASQRENTEAFF.

This chain links TRBV7-2 with TRBJ1-2, with 9 bases lining up with TRBD1. CDR1 is SGHTA and CDR2 is FQGNSA in the germline V gene. The length of the CDR3 is 15 residues. V shed 4 bases, J shed 8 bases, and the junction held 11 bases outside the gene matches. Here the CDR3 DNA reads TGTGCCAGCAGCTCCCTCTTACAGGGGGCGCCGGGCTACACCTTC. It yields the protein CASSSLLQGAPGYTF.

Concerning this clone itself: Additional DNA sequences in this sample encode the identical CDR3. The rearrangement uses TRBV12-3 or TRBV12-4 and TRBJ1-5; D call uncertain. This CDR3 has 13 residues. V was pared by 3 bases and J by 5 bases, with 8 bases between. CDR3 sequence: CASSFAGDQPQHF. The CDR3 coding sequence is TGTGCCAGCAGTTTCGCCGGTGATCAGCCCCAGCATTTT.